A selection of T cell receptor beta chains follows, all from one sample in a study of CXCR3-negative and CXCR3-positive naive CD8 T cells. TCRdb reprocessed the 5' RACE reads, with one entry per CDR3 protein and no DNA. The repertoire table contains some 150,000 distinct CDR3 sequences. Material for sequencing was naive CXCR3+ CD8+ T cells from blood. These receptors came from a human donor in good health. Some clones in this sample may be carry-over from other donors' samples. Each CDR3 is given with its conserved first and last residue.

V	length	J	CDR3
TRBV29-1	13	TRBJ2-3	CSVDTGNTDTQYF
TRBV4-1	13	TRBJ1-5	CASSQWAEKPQHF
TRBV6-2/TRBV6-3	16	TRBJ2-5	CASSYSILTAEETQYF
TRBV27	14	TRBJ2-7	CASSFGAGPYEQYF
TRBV20-1	18	TRBJ2-1	CSVSGWLAGGSSYNEQFF
TRBV2	12	TRBJ2-5	CASSGLQETQYF
TRBV20-1	18	TRBJ2-3	CSATIKGLAGPHTDTQYF
TRBV27	15	TRBJ2-7	CASPTLQKWAYEQYF
TRBV9	13	TRBJ2-7	CASSVKPTYEQYF
TRBV29-1	13	TRBJ1-2	CSVDLDRGKGYTF
TRBV20-1	15	TRBJ2-5	CSAGGGQEYIETQYF
TRBV6-2/TRBV6-3	16	TRBJ2-3	CASSYDDGLAIDTQYF
TRBV7-9	14	TRBJ2-1	CASRTGQLLNEQFF
TRBV28	12	TRBJ2-1	CASRTRGNEQFF
TRBV4-1	16	TRBJ2-7	CASSHAPGSSTYEQYF
TRBV19	14	TRBJ1-5	CASRMSWSDQPQHF
TRBV5-1	15	TRBJ2-7	CASSLTTVGFYEQYF
TRBV29-1	13	TRBJ1-1	CSVDLTVNTEAFF
TRBV4-3	14	TRBJ2-1	CASSQGGEYNEPFF
TRBV10-3	17	TRBJ2-7	CAISDPKISQGVDEQYF
TRBV5-4	17	TRBJ2-3	CASSLPAGGPITDTQYF
TRBV5-1	17	TRBJ2-1	CASSLEAGTLTYNEQFF
TRBV29-1	13	TRBJ2-2	CSVVTGGGGELFF
TRBV2	13	TRBJ2-7	CASSGMIRDEQYF
TRBV7-3	13	TRBJ1-1	CASSPTGGVEAFF
TRBV25-1	14	TRBJ2-3	CASSMVGTTDTQYF
TRBV28	15	TRBJ2-2	CASRPQWGNTGELFF
TRBV28	19	TRBJ2-2	CASSFMPASGRRNTGELFF
TRBV5-1	14	TRBJ1-1	CASSRGQANTEAFF
TRBV13	14	TRBJ2-7	CASSPSDREYEQYF
TRBV5-1	11	TRBJ2-1	CASFYRNEQFF
TRBV4-3	17	TRBJ2-3	CASSQTEDGPSTDTQYF
TRBV10-2	17	TRBJ2-5	CASSEGLVGLAFETQYF
TRBV29-1	11	TRBJ2-7	CSVVWEGEQYF
TRBV7-2	14	TRBJ2-7	CASSWDRGYYEQYF
TRBV29-1	16	TRBJ2-6	CIPWAGVDSGANVLTF
TRBV7-9	15	TRBJ2-7	CASSLGRLTSYEQYF
TRBV10-3	17	TRBJ2-2	CAISEHPGTENTGELFF